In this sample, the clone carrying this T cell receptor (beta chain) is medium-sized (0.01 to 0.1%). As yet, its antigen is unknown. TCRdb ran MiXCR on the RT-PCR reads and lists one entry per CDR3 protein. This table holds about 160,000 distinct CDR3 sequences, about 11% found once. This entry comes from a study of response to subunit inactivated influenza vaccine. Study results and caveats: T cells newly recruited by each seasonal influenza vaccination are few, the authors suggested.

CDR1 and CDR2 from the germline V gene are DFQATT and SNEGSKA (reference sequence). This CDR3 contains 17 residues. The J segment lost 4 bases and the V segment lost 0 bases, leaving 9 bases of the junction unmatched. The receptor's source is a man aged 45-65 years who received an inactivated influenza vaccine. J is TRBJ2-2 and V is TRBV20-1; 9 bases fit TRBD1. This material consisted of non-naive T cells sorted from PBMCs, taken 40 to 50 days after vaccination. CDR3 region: CSAREDRGSEVTGELFF. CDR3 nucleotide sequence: TGCAGTGCTAGAGAGGACAGGGGCTCAGAAGTCACCGGGGAGCTGTTTTTT.